Below, one T cell receptor beta chain is given with its context. The CDR3 extends over 13 amino acids. Germline loops: CDR1 WSHSY, CDR2 SAAADI. The V end lost 8 bases, the J end lost 0 bases, and 5 bases lay between the germline ends. These data come from a study of OX40 agonist ivuxolimab in advanced cancers. Using immunoSEQ multiplex PCR, the repertoire was profiled, and TCRdb retains in-frame clones only, with some absent. The sample has 45,000 to 70,000 clones, 86% seen once. This chain joins TRBV10-2 and TRBJ2-6; D gene uncertain. Sequenced here: CD4+ or CD8+ T cells sorted from blood, sampled in a trial of the OX40 agonist ivuxolimab. The source is an adult with an advanced solid tumor such as melanoma, head and neck, liver or kidney cancer. Here the CDR3 reads CASHPSGANVLTF. The CDR3 DNA sequence: TGCGCCAGCCATCCCTCTGGGGCCAACGTCCTGACTTTC.